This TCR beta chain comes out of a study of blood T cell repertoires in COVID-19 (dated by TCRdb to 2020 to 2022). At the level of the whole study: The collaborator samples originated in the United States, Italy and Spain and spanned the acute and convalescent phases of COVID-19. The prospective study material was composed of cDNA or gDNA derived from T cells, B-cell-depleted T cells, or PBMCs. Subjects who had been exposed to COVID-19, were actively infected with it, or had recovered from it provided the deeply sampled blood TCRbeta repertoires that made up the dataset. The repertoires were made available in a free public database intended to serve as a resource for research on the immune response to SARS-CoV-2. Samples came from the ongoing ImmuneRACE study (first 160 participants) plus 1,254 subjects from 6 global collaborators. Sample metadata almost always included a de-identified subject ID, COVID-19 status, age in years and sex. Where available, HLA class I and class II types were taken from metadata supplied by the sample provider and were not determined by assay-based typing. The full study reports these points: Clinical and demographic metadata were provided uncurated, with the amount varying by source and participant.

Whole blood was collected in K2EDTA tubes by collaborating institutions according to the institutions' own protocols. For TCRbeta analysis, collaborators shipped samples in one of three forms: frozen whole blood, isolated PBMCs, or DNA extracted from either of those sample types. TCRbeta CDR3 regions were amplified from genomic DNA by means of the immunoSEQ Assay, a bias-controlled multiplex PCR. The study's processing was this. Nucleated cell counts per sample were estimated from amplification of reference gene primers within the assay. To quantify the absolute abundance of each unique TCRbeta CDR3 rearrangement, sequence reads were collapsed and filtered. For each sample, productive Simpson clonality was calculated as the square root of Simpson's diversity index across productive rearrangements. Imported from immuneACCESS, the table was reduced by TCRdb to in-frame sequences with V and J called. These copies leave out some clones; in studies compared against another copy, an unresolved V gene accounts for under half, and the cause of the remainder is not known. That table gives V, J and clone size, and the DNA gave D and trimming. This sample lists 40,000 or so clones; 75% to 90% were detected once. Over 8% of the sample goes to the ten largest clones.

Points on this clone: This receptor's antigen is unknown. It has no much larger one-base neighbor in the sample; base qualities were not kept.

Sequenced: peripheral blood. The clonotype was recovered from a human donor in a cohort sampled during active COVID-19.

The DNA sequence reads TGTGCCAGCCAGGTGCTCTACACCTACACAGATACGCAGTATTTT. Translated, this is CASQVLYTYTDTQYF. Here the chain combines TRBV7-4 and TRBJ2-3; a confident D gene designation cannot be given. V sheds 8 bases and J sheds 2 bases, leaving 17 bases between their ends. CDR1 and CDR2 (SGHVT, SQSDAQ) derive from the germline V gene. Spanning cysteine to phenylalanine, the CDR3 consists of 15 amino acids. Of the read, only the CDR3 DNA is kept; its 45 bases are in frame from base 1. Reference TRBV7-4 and TRBJ2-3 genes cover what lies past the CDR3, so the full variable domain is GAGVSQSPRYKVAKRGRDVALRCDSISGHVTLYWYRQTLGQGSEVLTYSQSDAQRDKSGRPSGRFSAERPERSVSTLKIQRTEQGDSAVYLCASQVLYTYTDTQYFGPGTRLTVL.